This section outlines one TCR beta chain sequence together with its context. V dropped 1 base and J dropped 2; count of bases not matched to a gene: 10. CDR3 length: 17 amino acids. CDR1 is PRHDT and CDR2 is FYEKMQ in the germline V gene (reference sequence). These data belong to a study of blood T cell repertoires in COVID-19. The overall study: The cDNA or gDNA used as material had been derived from T cells, B-cell-depleted T cells, or PBMCs.

Data came from immunoSEQ multiplex PCR; TCRdb stores just in-frame clones and leaves some out. The data contain 20,000 to 30,000 clones, 82% of them singletons. Sequencing used peripheral blood. The rearrangement joins TRBV13 to TRBJ2-7, with 8 bases that match TRBD2. The sequence derives from a human donor in a cohort sampled during active COVID-19. For the CDR3, the DNA is TGTGCCAGCAGCTTAGTCTGGCCAGCGGGGGAGACCTACGAGCAGTACTTC. Protein: CASSLVWPAGETYEQYF.